The TCR beta chain under discussion was sequenced for a study of blood T cell repertoires in COVID-19. For the study at large: Sites in the United States, Italy and Spain provided acute and convalescent COVID-19 samples. T cells, B-cell-depleted T cells, or PBMCs supplied cDNA or gDNA.

The CDR3 is 16 amino acids. After removal of 4 bases from V and 1 base from J, the junction contained 5 bases not matched to a gene. Germline CDR1 reads SGDLS; CDR2 reads YYNGEE. Original data processing: Estimates of nucleated cell counts were drawn from the amplification of reference gene primers. Method: immunoSEQ multiplex PCR; TCRdb's copy keeps in-frame clones and lacks some. The D gene and trimming were derived from the DNA, and the V and J assignments and clone size from that table. Of about 380,000 clones detected, 90% appear once; the ten largest clones hold around 6.3%. This chain uses TRBV9 with TRBJ1-4, with 9 bases fitting TRBD1. This receptor was obtained from a man aged 18 to 35 with active or convalescent COVID-19. What was sequenced was peripheral blood. DNA of the CDR3: TGTGCCAGCAGCACCCGACAGGGGGGAACTAATGAAAAACTGTTTTTT. This gives the protein CASSTRQGGTNEKLFF. The variable domain in full, completed from reference TRBV9 and TRBJ1-4, reads DSGVTQTPKHLITATGQRVTLRCSPRSGDLSVYWYQQSLDQGLQFLIQYYNGEERAKGNILERFSAQQFPDLHSELNLSSLELGDSALYFCASSTRQGGTNEKLFFGSGTQLSVL.